The present TCR beta chain was sequenced within a study of CD8 T cells in ankylosing spondylitis. TCRdb used MiXCR to reprocess the 5' RACE reads, holding one entry per CDR3 protein. This sample carries about 440,000 distinct CDR3 sequences, roughly 17% of them seen once, and the ten largest clones take 0.85% to 1.3%. Findings and caveats of the study: Within peripheral blood, clones linked to disease were CD8+ and relatively rare. About eight highly homologous variants made up a TCR beta motif that seemed to typify ankylosing spondylitis blood. Significantly higher representation of disease-linked clones was reported for matched ankylosing spondylitis synovial fluid.

Only a few counts were recorded for this clonotype. Its antigen remains unidentified. The sample consisted of blood, either unsorted or a sorted T cell fraction (not recorded which). This TCR derives from a male donor with ankylosing spondylitis.

The CDR3 here is CSASPRNAPNTEAFF. In nucleotides, the CDR3 is TGCAGTGCCTCCCCCCGGAACGCCCCGAACACTGAAGCTTTCTTT. The chain joins TRBV20-1 to TRBJ1-1; no clear D gene. Germline V gene sequence: CDR1 DFQATT, CDR2 SNEGSKA (reference sequence). The CDR3 spans 15 residues. The germline V and J ends were trimmed by 6 bases and 1 base, with 18 bases remaining between them.